A single sample is the source of the 5 T cell receptor beta chains below, sequenced in a study of blood T cell repertoires in COVID-19. The data were produced by immunoSEQ multiplex PCR, yet TCRdb's version contains in-frame clones alone and is incomplete. This sample has approximately 250,000 clones; 86% occur once, and the top ten carry approximately 2%. The specimen sequenced was peripheral blood. Receptors were obtained from a man younger than 40 with active or convalescent COVID-19.

The J gene is TRBJ2-5, the V gene TRBV9; D may be TRBD1 (6 bases). Per germline, CDR1 SGDLS and CDR2 YYNGEE. The CDR3 runs to 14 residues. Trimming removed 4 bases from V and 0 bases from J, with 10 bases in between. The CDR3 region is CASSPRQDQETQYF. The CDR3 region has the DNA TGTGCCAGCAGCCCCCGACAGGACCAAGAGACCCAGTACTTC.

The rearrangement uses TRBV19 and TRBJ2-1, with D possibly being TRBD1 (6 bases). This CDR3 has 14 residues. The V end lost 5 bases, the J end lost 6 bases, and 14 bases lay between the germline ends. Germline V gives CDR1 LNHDA, CDR2 SQIVND (reference sequence). The CDR3 protein is CASSQRTVFNEQFF. The CDR3 bases are TGTGCCAGTAGTCAAAGGACAGTTTTCAATGAGCAGTTCTTC.

The V call is TRBV19, the J call TRBJ1-1; perhaps TRBD1 as D (6 bases). Trimming shortened V by 5 bases and J by 5 bases, and 12 bases separated the two germline ends. The CDR3 has 13 amino acids. Germline assignment: CDR1 LNHDA and CDR2 SQIVND (reference sequence). CDR3 protein: CASSGYRDTEAFF. The CDR3 nucleotides are TGTGCCAGTAGTGGGTACAGGGATACTGAAGCTTTCTTT.

The count of this clone is one. The chain recombines TRBV9 with TRBJ2-5, with a possible D match to TRBD1 (6 bases). The CDR3 length is 14 residues. Trimming took off 5 bases at V and 0 bases at J, with 11 bases between the two ends. Germline CDR1 reads SGDLS; CDR2 reads YYNGEE. CDR3 protein: CASSSRTDQETQYF. The DNA of the CDR3 is TGTGCCAGCAGTTCAAGGACAGACCAAGAGACCCAGTACTTC.

This chain connects TRBV4-1 to TRBJ1-6; D may be TRBD1 (6 bases). V lost 1 base and J lost 6, with 13 bases in between. This CDR3 comprises 16 residues. Germline V lookup: CDR1 MGHRA, CDR2 YSYEKL. CDR3 nucleotide sequence: TGCGCCAGCAGCCAAGGACAACCAGGGGTTAATTCACCCCTCCACTTT. This gives the protein CASSQGQPGVNSPLHF.